These 8 T cell receptor beta chains came from one sample sequenced in a study of cytomegalovirus exposure and HLA in healthy donors. Sequencing was performed with immunoSEQ multiplex PCR; in TCRdb, only in-frame clones are kept and a portion is missing. The repertoire includes 150,000 or so clones, approximately 80% of them detected once, and approximately 2% sits in the top ten. What was sequenced was PBMCs. These receptors came from a man younger than 40 in good health and CMV-seropositive.

The V and J genes are TRBV7-2 and TRBJ1-2; D possibly corresponds to TRBD1 (5 bases). The CDR3 extends over 14 amino acids. V shed 1 base and J shed 7 bases, with 13 bases lying between them. CDR1 and CDR2 from the germline V gene are SGHTA and FQGNSA. CDR3 sequence: CASSLERGQAGYTF. CDR3 in DNA: TGTGCCAGCAGCTTAGAAAGGGGTCAGGCTGGCTACACCTTC.

This chain joins TRBV10-2 and TRBJ1-2; D possibly corresponds to TRBD1 (6 bases). The length of the CDR3 is 13 residues. Trimming took 7 bases from V and 4 from J, leaving 13 bases between them. Germline lookup yields CDR1 WSHSY and CDR2 SAAADI. The CDR3 is CASKTGQVYGYTF. Here the CDR3 DNA reads TGCGCCAGCAAAACAGGGCAAGTCTATGGCTACACCTTC.

This rearrangement joins TRBV14 to TRBJ1-5; D may be TRBD1 (5 bases). V lost 0 bases to trimming and J lost 9 bases, with 9 bases between them. Germline V gene sequence: CDR1 SGHDN, CDR2 FVKESK. This CDR3 is 13 amino acids long. The CDR3 loop is CASSQDRGGPQHF. The CDR3 nucleotides read TGTGCCAGCAGCCAAGATCGGGGGGGGCCCCAGCATTTT. Complete variable domain (other parts from reference TRBV14 and TRBJ1-5): EAGVTQFPSHSVIEKGQTVTLRCDPISGHDNLYWYRRVMGKEIKFLLHFVKESKQDESGMPNNRFLAERTGGTYSTLKVQPAELEDSGVYFCASSQDRGGPQHFGDGTRLSIL.

The chain employs TRBV27 and TRBJ1-2; TRBD1 matches 9 bases. The CDR3 runs 14 residues. V gave up 5 bases and J gave up 6 bases; unmatched junction bases: 7. Germline-derived CDR1 and CDR2 are MNHEY and SMNVEV (reference sequence). The CDR3 DNA follows: TGTGCCAGCAGTCTAGACAGGGGGTTCAATGGCTACACCTTC. Residues: CASSLDRGFNGYTF.

The rearrangement links TRBV19 to TRBJ1-2; no clear D gene. Trimming took off 6 bases at V and 4 bases at J, with 15 bases between the two ends. This CDR3 region has 14 residues. Germline V gene data show CDR1 as LNHDA and CDR2 as SQIVND (reference sequence). DNA for the CDR3: TGTGCCAGTAGGAGAGAGCGGGAGGGCTATGGCTACACCTTC. Protein: CASRREREGYGYTF.

The chain carries TRBV7-3 and TRBJ2-2; the match to TRBD2 covers 9 bases. The ends lost 5 bases at V and 4 bases at J; junction bases unmatched: 11. Germline CDR1 is SGHTA and CDR2 is FQGTGA. The CDR3 covers 17 residues. CDR3 bases: TGTGCCAGCAGCCCCAGCGCGGGGGGGCCGGGCACCGGGGAGCTGTTTTTT. The encoded protein is CASSPSAGGPGTGELFF.

This clone was counted once. The chain recombines TRBV5-1 with TRBJ2-5; 10 nucleotides line up with TRBD2. The CDR3 spans 15 residues. Trimming removed 5 bases from V and 2 bases from J; junction bases left unmatched: 6. Germline CDR1 SGHRS, CDR2 YFSETQ. Here the CDR3 DNA reads TGCGCCAGCAGGCTTAGCGGGGGGCCGCAAGAGACCCAGTACTTC. Encoded protein: CASRLSGGPQETQYF.

V and J are TRBV7-3 and TRBJ1-3, with D maybe TRBD1 (5 bases). Germline V gives CDR1 SGHTA, CDR2 FQGTGA. Trimming pared 1 base from V and 2 bases from J, leaving 9 bases between. There are 15 residues in the CDR3. The CDR3 region has the DNA TGTGCCAGCAGCTTAAGTGGGGGGGCTGGAAACACCATATATTTT. This gives the protein CASSLSGGAGNTIYF.